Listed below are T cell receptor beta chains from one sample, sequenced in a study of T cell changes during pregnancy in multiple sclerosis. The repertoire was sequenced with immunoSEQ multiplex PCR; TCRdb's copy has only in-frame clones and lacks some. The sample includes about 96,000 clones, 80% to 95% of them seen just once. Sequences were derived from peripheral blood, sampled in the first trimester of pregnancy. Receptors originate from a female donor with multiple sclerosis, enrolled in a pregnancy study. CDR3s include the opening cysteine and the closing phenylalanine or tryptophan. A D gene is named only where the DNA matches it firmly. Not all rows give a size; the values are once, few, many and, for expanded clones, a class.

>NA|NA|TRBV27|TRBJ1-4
TGTGCCAGCAGTTCCGCGACAGCGAGAAATGAAAAACTGTTTTTT
CASSSATARNEKLFF
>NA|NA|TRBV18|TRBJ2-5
TGTGCCAGCTCACCTGGCGGGGGCGGCCAAGAGACCCAGTACTTC
CASSPGGGGQETQYF
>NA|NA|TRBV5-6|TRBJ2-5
TGTGCCAGCAGCTTGGCCGAAGAGACCCAGTACTTC
CASSLAEETQYF
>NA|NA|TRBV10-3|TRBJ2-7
TGTGCCATCAGTTTCCGACTAGATTATTCTGAGAGCGAGCAGTACTTC
CAISFRLDYSESEQYF
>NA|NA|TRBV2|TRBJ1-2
TGTGCCAGCACCGGAAGGGAGGGGGAGTTTGGCTATGGCTACACCTTC
CASTGREGEFGYGYTF
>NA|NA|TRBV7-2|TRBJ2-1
TGTGCCAGCAGCTTAGCCGTGCGGTCCTACAATGAGCAGTTCTTC
CASSLAVRSYNEQFF
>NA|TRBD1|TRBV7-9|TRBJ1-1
TGTGCCAGCAGCTTAGGTCGGACAGGGGGAGTTGAAGCTTTCTTT
CASSLGRTGGVEAFF
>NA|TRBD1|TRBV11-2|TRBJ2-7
TGTGCCAGCAGCCCACCCGGGACAGGGCTCGGGGAGCAGTACTTC
CASSPPGTGLGEQYF
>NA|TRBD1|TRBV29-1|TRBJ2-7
TGCAGCGTTGATGGGACAGGCTCAAGCTCCTACGAGCAGTACTTC
CSVDGTGSSSYEQYF
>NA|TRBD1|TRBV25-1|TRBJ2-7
TGTGCCAGCAGTGTAGAGGGGGCGGTCCACGAGCAGTACTTC
CASSVEGAVHEQYF
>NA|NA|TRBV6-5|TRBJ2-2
TGTGCCAGCAAAGCGGAAGTCACCGGGGAGCTGTTTTTT
CASKAEVTGELFF
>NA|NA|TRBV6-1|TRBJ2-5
TGTGCCAGCAGTGCTGCGGTGTACCAAGAGACCCAGTACTTC
CASSAAVYQETQYF
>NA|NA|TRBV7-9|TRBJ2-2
TGTGCCAGCAGCACGAGGGTGGGAAACACCGGGGAGCTGTTTTTT
CASSTRVGNTGELFF
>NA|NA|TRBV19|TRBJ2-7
TGTGCCAGTAGTCCCGGGACATACACCTACGAGCAGTACTTC
CASSPGTYTYEQYF
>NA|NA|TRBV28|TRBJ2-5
TGTGCCAGCAGGGCGGCAGGGGCTGTGTTAGAGACCCAGTACTTC
CASRAAGAVLETQYF
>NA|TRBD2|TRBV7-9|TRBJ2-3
TGTGCCAGCAGCTTATCTAGCGGTGCTAGCACAGATACGCAGTATTTT
CASSLSSGASTDTQYF
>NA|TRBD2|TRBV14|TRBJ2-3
TGTGCCAGCAGCCCTATAGGACTAGCGGGAGCAGATACGCAGTATTTT
CASSPIGLAGADTQYF
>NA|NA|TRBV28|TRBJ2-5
TGTGCCAGCTCTAAGGCGGGACCACAAGAGACCCAGTACTTC
CASSKAGPQETQYF
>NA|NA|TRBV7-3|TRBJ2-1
TGTGCCAGCAGTGGGGCAGGGCCGAGCTCCTACAATGAGCAGTTCTTC
CASSGAGPSSYNEQFF
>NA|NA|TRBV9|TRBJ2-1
TGTGCCAGCAGCGGAAATGTAGACTCCTACAATGAGCAGTTCTTC
CASSGNVDSYNEQFF
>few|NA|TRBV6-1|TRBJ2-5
TGTGCCAGCAGTGGGGGACTCGTCCAAGAGACCCAGTACTTC
CASSGGLVQETQYF
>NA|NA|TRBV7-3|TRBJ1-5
TGTGCCAGCAGCCGAGCGGTTGGGCAGCCCCAGCATTTT
CASSRAVGQPQHF
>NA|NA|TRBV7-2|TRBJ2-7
TGTGCCAGCAGTCACCCAGCCGGGGTTACCTACGAGCAGTACTTC
CASSHPAGVTYEQYF
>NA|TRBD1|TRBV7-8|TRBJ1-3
TGTGCCAGCAGCTTAGGTTCGGGGACAGCCGGAAACACCATATATTTT
CASSLGSGTAGNTIYF
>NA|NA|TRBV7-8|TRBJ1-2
TGTGCCAGCAGCTTAGCGTTGAGGGGGAATGGCTACACCTTC
CASSLALRGNGYTF
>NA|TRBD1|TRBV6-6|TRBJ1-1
TGTGCCAGCGTGGGACAGGTGAACACTGAAGCTTTCTTT
CASVGQVNTEAFF
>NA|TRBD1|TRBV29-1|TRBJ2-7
TGCAGCGTGACGGGACAGGAGCCCTACGAGCAGTACTTC
CSVTGQEPYEQYF
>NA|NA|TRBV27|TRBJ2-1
TGTGCCAGCAGTTTAAGCGGACAGCAGTTCTTC
CASSLSGQQFF
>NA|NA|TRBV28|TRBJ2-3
TGTGCCAGCGCATCAGGGTACAACACAGATACGCAGTATTTT
CASASGYNTDTQYF
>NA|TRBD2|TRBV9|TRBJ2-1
TGTGCCAGCAGCCCAGGGGGACTAGCGTCCTACAATGAGCAGTTCTTC
CASSPGGLASYNEQFF
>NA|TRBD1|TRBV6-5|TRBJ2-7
TGTGCCAGCAGCTATCAGGGGGCCCCCCTGGGTGAGCAGTACTTC
CASSYQGAPLGEQYF
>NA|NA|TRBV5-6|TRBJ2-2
TGTGCCAGTAGCAGAGAGAACACCGGGGAGCTGTTTTTT
CASSRENTGELFF
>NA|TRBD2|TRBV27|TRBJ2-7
TGTGCCAGCAGTTTTACTAGCGGGACCCGAGCCTACGAGCAGTACTTC
CASSFTSGTRAYEQYF
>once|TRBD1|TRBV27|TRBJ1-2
TGTGCCAGCAGACTAAGTGACAGGGTTGGTGGCTACACCTTC
CASRLSDRVGGYTF
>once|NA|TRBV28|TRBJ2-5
TGTGCCAGCAGCCCTGTGGGCGGGCCAGAACAAGAGACCCAGTACTTC
CASSPVGGPEQETQYF
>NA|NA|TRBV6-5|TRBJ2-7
TGTGCCAGCAGTCGCACGAGGAGCTCCTACGAGCAGTACTTC
CASSRTRSSYEQYF
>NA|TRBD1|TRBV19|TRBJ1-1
TGTGCCAGTAGTATAGGGGACAGGGGTACACCGACTCCTCTTAACACTGAAGCTTTCTTT
CASSIGDRGTPTPLNTEAFF
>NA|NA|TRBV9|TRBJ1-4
TGTGCCAGCAGCGTAGGTGGCCGCCTTAATGAAAAACTGTTTTTT
CASSVGGRLNEKLFF
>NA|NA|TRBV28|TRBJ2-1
TGTGCCAGCAGTTTAAGGGGGTCCCCTACGTGGTTCTTC
CASSLRGSPTWFF
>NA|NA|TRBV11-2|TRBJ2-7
TGTGCCAGCAGTACAGGGCCCTCCTACGAGCAGTACTTC
CASSTGPSYEQYF
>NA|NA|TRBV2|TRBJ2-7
TGTGCCAGCAGTGAAGGCGGCGAGCAGTACTTC
CASSEGGEQYF
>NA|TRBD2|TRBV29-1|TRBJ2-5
TGCAGCGTTGAAGGACTAGCGGAGACCCAGTACTTC
CSVEGLAETQYF
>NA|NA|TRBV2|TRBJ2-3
TGTGCCAGCATCGGGGGAAGCACAGATACGCAGTATTTT
CASIGGSTDTQYF
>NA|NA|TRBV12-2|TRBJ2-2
TGTGCAAGTCGCTTAGTGGGACAGGTCACCGGGGAGCTGTTTTTT
CASRLVGQVTGELFF
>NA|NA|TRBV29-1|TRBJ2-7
TGCAGCGTTGAAGGTCTAGCGCGCGAGCAGTACTTC
CSVEGLAREQYF
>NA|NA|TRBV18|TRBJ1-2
TGTGCCAGCTCACCCGTCCCGGGACAACCATACTATGGCTACACCTTC
CASSPVPGQPYYGYTF
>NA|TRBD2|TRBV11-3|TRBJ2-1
TGTGCCAGCAGCCCGAGACTAGCGGGAAAAGGGGGCAATGAGCAGTTCTTC
CASSPRLAGKGGNEQFF
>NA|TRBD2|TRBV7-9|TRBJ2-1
TGTGCCAGCAGCCAAGCGGGAGTTTCTTTGGGTGAGCAGTTCTTC
CASSQAGVSLGEQFF
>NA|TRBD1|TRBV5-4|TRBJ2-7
TGTGCCAGCAGCTTGACGAACAGGGGTGGGGCCTACGAGCAGTACTTC
CASSLTNRGGAYEQYF
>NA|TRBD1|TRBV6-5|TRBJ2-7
TGTGCCAGCAGTTCCCAGGGGGGACAGGGGGCTTACGAGCAGTACTTC
CASSSQGGQGAYEQYF
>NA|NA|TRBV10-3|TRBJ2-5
TGTGCCATCAGCTACCAAGAGACCCAGTACTTC
CAISYQETQYF
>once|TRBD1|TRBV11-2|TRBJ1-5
TGTGCCAGCAGCTTAGATCTGACAGGGGATCAGCCCCAGCATTTT
CASSLDLTGDQPQHF
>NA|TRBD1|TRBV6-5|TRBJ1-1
TGTGCCAGCAGGGGACAGGGGGCGAACACTGAAGCTTTCTTT
CASRGQGANTEAFF
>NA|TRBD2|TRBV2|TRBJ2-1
TGTGCCAGCACGACCCGGGGGCGGGGGGAGATCTTC
CASTTRGRGEIF
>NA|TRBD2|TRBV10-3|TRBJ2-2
TGTGCCATCAGTGAGACTCTAGCGGGCCTGATGACCGGGGAGCTGTTTTTT
CAISETLAGLMTGELFF
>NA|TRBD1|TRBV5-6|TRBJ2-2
TGTGCCAGCAGCTTGGAGCGAACCCGGCAGGGGGTCGACGGGGAGCTGTTTTTT
CASSLERTRQGVDGELFF
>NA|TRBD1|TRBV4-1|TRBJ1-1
TGCGCCAGCGGACCTCGACAGGGGGAGACTGAAGCTTTCTTT
CASGPRQGETEAFF
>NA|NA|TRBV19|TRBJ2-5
TGTGCCAGTAGTATTCTCCTCCAAGAGACCCAGTACTTC
CASSILLQETQYF
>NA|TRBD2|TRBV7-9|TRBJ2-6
TGTGCCAGCAGCTTAGTTTTCAGGACTAGCGGCTCTGGGGCCAACGTCCTGACTTTC
CASSLVFRTSGSGANVLTF
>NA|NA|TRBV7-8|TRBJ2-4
TGTGCCAGCAGCTTAGTTGGCCGAGGGCTGGCGGGCAAAAACATTCAGTACTTC
CASSLVGRGLAGKNIQYF